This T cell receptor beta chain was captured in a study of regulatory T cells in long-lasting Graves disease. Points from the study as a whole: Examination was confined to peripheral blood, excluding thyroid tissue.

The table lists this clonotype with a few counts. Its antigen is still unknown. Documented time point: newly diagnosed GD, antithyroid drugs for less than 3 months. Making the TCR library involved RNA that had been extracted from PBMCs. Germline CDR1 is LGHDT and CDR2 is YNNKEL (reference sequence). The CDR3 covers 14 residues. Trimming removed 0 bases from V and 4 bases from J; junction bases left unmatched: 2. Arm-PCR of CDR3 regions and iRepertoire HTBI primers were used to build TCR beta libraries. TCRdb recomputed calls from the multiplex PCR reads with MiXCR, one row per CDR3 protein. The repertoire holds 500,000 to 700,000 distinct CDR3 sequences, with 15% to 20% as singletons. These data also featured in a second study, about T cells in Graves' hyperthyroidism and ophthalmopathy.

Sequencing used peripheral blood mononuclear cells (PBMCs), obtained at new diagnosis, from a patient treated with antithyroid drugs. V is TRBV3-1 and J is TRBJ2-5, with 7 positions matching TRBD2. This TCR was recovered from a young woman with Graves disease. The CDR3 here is CASSQDGGGETQYF. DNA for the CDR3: TGTGCCAGCAGCCAAGATGGGGGGGGAGAGACCCAGTACTTC.